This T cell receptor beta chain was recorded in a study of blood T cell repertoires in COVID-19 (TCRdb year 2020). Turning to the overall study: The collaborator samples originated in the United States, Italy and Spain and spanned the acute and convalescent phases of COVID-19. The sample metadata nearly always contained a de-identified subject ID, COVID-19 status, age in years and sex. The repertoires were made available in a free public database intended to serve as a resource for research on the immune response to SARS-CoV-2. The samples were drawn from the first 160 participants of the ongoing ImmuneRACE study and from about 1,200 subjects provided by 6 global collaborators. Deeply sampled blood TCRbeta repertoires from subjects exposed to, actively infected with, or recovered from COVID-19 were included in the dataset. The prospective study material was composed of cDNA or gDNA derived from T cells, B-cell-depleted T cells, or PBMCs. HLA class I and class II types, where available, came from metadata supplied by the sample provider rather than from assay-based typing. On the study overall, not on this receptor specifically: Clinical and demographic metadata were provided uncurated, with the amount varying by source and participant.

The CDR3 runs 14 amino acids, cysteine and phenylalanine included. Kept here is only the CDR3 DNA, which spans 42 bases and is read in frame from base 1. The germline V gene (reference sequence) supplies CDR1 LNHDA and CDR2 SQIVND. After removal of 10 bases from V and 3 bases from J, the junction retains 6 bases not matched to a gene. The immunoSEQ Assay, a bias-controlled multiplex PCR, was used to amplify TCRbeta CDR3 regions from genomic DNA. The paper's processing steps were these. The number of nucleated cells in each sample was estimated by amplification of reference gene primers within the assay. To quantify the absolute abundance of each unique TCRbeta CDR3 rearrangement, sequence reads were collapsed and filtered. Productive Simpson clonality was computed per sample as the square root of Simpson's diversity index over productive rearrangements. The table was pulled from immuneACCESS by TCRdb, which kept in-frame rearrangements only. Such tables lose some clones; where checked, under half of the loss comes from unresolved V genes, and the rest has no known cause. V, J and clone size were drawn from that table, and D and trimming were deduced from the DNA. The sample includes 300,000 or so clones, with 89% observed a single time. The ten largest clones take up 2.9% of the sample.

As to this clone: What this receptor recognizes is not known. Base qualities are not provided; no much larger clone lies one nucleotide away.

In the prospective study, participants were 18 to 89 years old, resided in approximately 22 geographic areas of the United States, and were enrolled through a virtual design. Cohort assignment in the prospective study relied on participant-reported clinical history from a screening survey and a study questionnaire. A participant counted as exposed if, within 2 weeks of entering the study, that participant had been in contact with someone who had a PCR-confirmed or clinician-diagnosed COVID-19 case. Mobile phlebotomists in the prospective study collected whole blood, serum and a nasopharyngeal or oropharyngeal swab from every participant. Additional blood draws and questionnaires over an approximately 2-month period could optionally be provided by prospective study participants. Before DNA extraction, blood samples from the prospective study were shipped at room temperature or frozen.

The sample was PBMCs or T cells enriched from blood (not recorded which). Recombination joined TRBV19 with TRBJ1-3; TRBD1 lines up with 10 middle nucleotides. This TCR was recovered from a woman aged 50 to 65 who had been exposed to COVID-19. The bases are TGTGCCACTAGCGACAGGGGGCTTGGAAACACCATATATTTT. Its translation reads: CATSDRGLGNTIYF.